The 27 T cell receptor beta chains in this list originate from one sample, sequenced in a study of T cells after yellow fever vaccination. Using its own MiXCR run on the 5' RACE reads, TCRdb lists one record per CDR3 protein. Altogether over 300,000 distinct CDR3 sequences are present, around 6.8% being singletons, with the ten largest covering about a sixth. The sample consisted of PBMCs, taken about 49 days after the first yellow fever vaccination. The receptors here all came from a young man who received the YFV17D yellow fever vaccine.

This clonotype was seen at least ten times. The chain links TRBV5-1 to TRBJ2-7, with TRBD2 identical over 11 bases. Germline V CDR1 and CDR2: SGHRS, YFSETQ. The CDR3 consists of 15 residues. The V and J ends lost 3 bases and 2 bases, in that order; junction bases with no gene match: 4. The CDR3: CASSSGTSGAYEQYV. The DNA of the CDR3 is TGCGCCAGCAGCTCCGGGACTAGCGGAGCCTACGAGCAGTACGTC.

The V gene is TRBV18, the J gene TRBJ2-3; TRBD1 aligns across 10 bases. The germline V gene has CDR1 KGHSH and CDR2 LQKENI. With 4 bases clipped from V and 3 bases from J, the junction kept 7 bases outside the gene matches. CDR3 length: 16 amino acids. The CDR3 DNA reads TGTGCCAGCTCACTGCCGGGACAGGGGACTACAGATACGCAGTATTTT. It encodes CASSLPGQGTTDTQYF.

This chain connects TRBV20-1 to TRBJ2-5, with D tentatively TRBD2 (5 bases). Trimming left V 3 bases short and J 2 bases short, with 19 bases between. The CDR3 is made up of 16 amino acids. Germline CDR1 reads DFQATT; CDR2 reads SNEGSKA (reference sequence). CDR3 coding DNA: TGCAGTGCTAGCGAGGGAGAGTGGATGAGGCAAGAGACCCAGTACTTC. This sequence encodes CSASEGEWMRQETQYF.

The V and J genes are TRBV11-2 and TRBJ1-2; D possibly corresponds to TRBD1 (5 bases). Trimming left V 4 bases short and J 4 bases short, with 13 bases between. The CDR3 has 14 residues. The V gene's germline CDR1 is SGHAT and CDR2 FQNNGV. CDR3 nucleotides: TGTGCCAGCAGCTCCCTGGCAGGGTTCTATGGCTACACCTTC. Translation: CASSSLAGFYGYTF.

This clonotype has more than one count but fewer than ten. V is TRBV9 and J is TRBJ2-3; 8 bases map to TRBD2. CDR1 is SGDLS, CDR2 YYNGEE, per germline. The CDR3 sequence is 15 residues long. V dropped 0 bases and J dropped 2; count of bases not matched to a gene: 2. CDR3 DNA sequence: TGTGCCAGCAGCGTAGCGCGGGGGGCCACAGATACGCAGTATTTT. Translating it yields CASSVARGATDTQYF.

This clonotype was detected only a few times. The chain uses TRBV27 and TRBJ2-1; tentatively, D is TRBD1 (6 bases). The V gene lost 0 bases and the J gene lost 7 bases, with 13 bases spanning the gap. The CDR3 has 15 amino acids. The germline gives CDR1 MNHEY, CDR2 SMNVEV (reference sequence). CDR3 DNA: TGTGCCAGCAGTTTATCGGGGGCGCGTGAGAATGAGCAGTTCTTC. Residues: CASSLSGARENEQFF.

This clonotype has more than one count but fewer than ten. The chain has TRBV7-2 and TRBJ1-6; D call uncertain. V lost 1 base to trimming and J lost 14 bases, with 9 bases between them. This CDR3 has 12 amino acids. Germline V CDR1 and CDR2: SGHTA, FQGNSA. CDR3 amino acids: CASSLGSSTLHF. Here the CDR3 DNA reads TGTGCCAGCAGCTTAGGGTCCTCGACCCTCCACTTT.

The genes are TRBV12-3 or TRBV12-4 and TRBJ2-5; maybe TRBD2 (5 bases). Trimming took off 6 bases at V and 1 base at J, with 15 bases between the two ends. The CDR3 spans 15 residues. CDR3 amino acids: CASSGVWERQETQYF. As DNA, the CDR3 is TGTGCCAGCAGCGGGGTCTGGGAGCGCCAAGAGACCCAGTACTTC.

This clonotype appeared many times. V and J are TRBV7-6 and TRBJ2-1; the match to TRBD2 covers 7 bases. CDR1 and CDR2 from the germline V gene are SGHVS and FNYEAQ. The J segment lost 12 bases and the V segment lost 4 bases, leaving 12 bases of the junction unmatched. The CDR3 contains 14 residues. CDR3 protein: CASSSPTSPPGQFF. The CDR3 DNA is TGTGCCAGCAGCTCTCCGACTAGCCCCCCGGGGCAGTTCTTC.

This CDR3 reads CAISDRDRNSPLHF. The CDR3 nucleotides are TGTGCCATCAGTGACAGGGATAGGAATTCACCCCTCCACTTT. V usage is TRBV10-3 and J usage is TRBJ1-6; D may be TRBD1 (5 bases). Per germline, CDR1 ENHRY and CDR2 SYGVKD. The V and J ends lost 3 bases and 7 bases respectively, with 10 bases between them. This CDR3 is built from 14 residues.

This clonotype appeared a few times. This sequence joins TRBV6-5 and TRBJ2-3, with 9 bases that match TRBD2. CDR1 is MNHEY, CDR2 SVGAGI, per germline. This CDR3 is 17 amino acids long. V lost 0 bases and J lost 1; bases outside the gene matches: 5. In nucleotides, the CDR3 is TGTGCCAGCAGTTACTCGATTAGCGGGGGAGGCACAGATACGCAGTATTTT. It codes for CASSYSISGGGTDTQYF.

The rearrangement links TRBV15 to TRBJ2-5, with D maybe TRBD1 (7 bases). The CDR3 is 16 amino acids. The V gene lost 2 bases and the J gene lost 2 bases, with 15 bases spanning the gap. Per germline, CDR1 LNHNV and CDR2 YYDKDF (reference sequence). In DNA form, the CDR3 reads TGTGCCACCAGCAGACCTCCCAGGGGGGAACAAGAGACCCAGTACTTC. Its translation is CATSRPPRGEQETQYF. The whole variable domain, remainder taken from reference TRBV15 and TRBJ2-5, is DAMVIQNPRYQVTQFGKPVTLSCSQTLNHNVMYWYQQKSSQAPKLLFHYYDKDFNNEADTPDNFQSRRPNTSFCFLDIRSPGLGDTAMYLCATSRPPRGEQETQYFGPGTRLLVL.

This clonotype was recorded at least ten times. V gene TRBV4-3 combines with J gene TRBJ2-3; tentative D call: TRBD2 (5 bases). Germline values: CDR1 LGHNA, CDR2 YSLEER. The V end was cut by 4 bases, the J end by 0 bases, with 14 bases between. The CDR3 has 16 amino acids. The CDR3 sequence is CASSPASQRSTDTQYF. CDR3 DNA: TGCGCCAGCAGCCCAGCCTCCCAGCGGAGCACAGATACGCAGTATTTT.

This clonotype was detected many times. This sequence joins TRBV11-1 and TRBJ2-3, with TRBD2 matching 15 bases. The CDR3 is 18 residues long. The V gene end was trimmed by 5 bases and the J gene end by 2 bases; junction bases not matched to a gene: 8. Germline V gene data show CDR1 as SGHAT and CDR2 as FQDESV (reference sequence). The CDR3 protein is CASSPAGTSGGNTDTQYF. For the CDR3, the DNA is TGTGCCAGCAGCCCCGCGGGGACTAGCGGGGGGAACACAGATACGCAGTATTTT.

This clonotype was recorded many times. The chain is built from TRBV6-1 and TRBJ2-7; D ambiguous. The V gene's germline CDR1 is MNHNS and CDR2 SASEGT. The CDR3 extends over 10 amino acids. V lost 8 bases and J lost 3, with 5 bases in between. DNA of the CDR3: TGTGCCAGCGGAGACTACGAGCAGTACGTC. It encodes CASGDYEQYV.

This clonotype was counted ten times or more. The chain carries TRBV27 and TRBJ2-7; 9 nucleotides line up with TRBD1. J gave up 2 bases and V 9 bases, and 2 bases lay outside the gene matches. Looked up from germline, CDR1 is MNHEY and CDR2 is SMNVEV (reference sequence). The length of the CDR3 is 12 residues. CDR3 nucleotides: TGTGCCAGTAGACAGGGGGCCTACGAGCAGTACTTC. It is translated as CASRQGAYEQYF.

This clonotype was detected a few times. The chain combines TRBV2 with TRBJ1-1, with no clear D. Per germline, CDR1 SNHLY and CDR2 FYNNEI. The CDR3 covers 15 residues. Trimming took 2 bases from V and 0 from J, leaving 10 bases between them. CDR3 protein: CASSENWNLNTEAFF. For the CDR3, the DNA is TGTGCCAGCAGTGAAAACTGGAACTTGAACACTGAAGCTTTCTTT. The full variable domain, in which reference TRBV2 and TRBJ1-1 provide the parts outside the CDR3, is EPEVTQTPSHQVTQMGQEVILRCVPISNHLYFYWYRQILGQKVEFLVSFYNNEISEKSEIFDDQFSVERPDGSNFTLKIRSTKLEDSAMYFCASSENWNLNTEAFFGQGTRLTVV.

The V gene is TRBV10-3, the J gene TRBJ1-6, with 9 nucleotides matching TRBD1. Losses at the gene ends were 3 bases for V and 10 bases for J; bases not matched to a gene: 10. The CDR3 is made up of 16 amino acids. The germline CDR1 and CDR2 sequences are ENHRY and SYGVKD. CDR3 DNA: TGTGCCATCAGTGACCCCCCGGGACAGGGCTGGTCACCCCTCCACTTT. Translated: CAISDPPGQGWSPLHF.

In this sample, this clonotype turned up a few times. V usage is TRBV5-5 and J usage is TRBJ2-7; 9 nucleotides line up with TRBD1. With 0 bases clipped from V and 3 bases from J, the junction kept 4 bases outside the gene matches. Germline CDR1 reads SGHKS; CDR2 reads YYEKEE (reference sequence). This CDR3 has 15 amino acids. This chain's CDR3 is CASSLAPGQGYEQYF. The DNA of the CDR3 is TGTGCCAGCAGCTTGGCCCCGGGACAGGGCTACGAGCAGTACTTC. Variable domain in full (rest from reference TRBV5-5 and TRBJ2-7): DAGVTQSPTHLIKTRGQQVTLRCSPISGHKSVSWYQQVLGQGPQFIFQYYEKEERGRGNFPDRFSARQFPNYSSELNVNALLLGDSALYLCASSLAPGQGYEQYFGPGTRLTVT.

This clonotype was counted only a few times. This rearrangement joins TRBV20-1 to TRBJ2-5, with unresolved D. The germline V gene encodes CDR1 DFQATT and CDR2 SNEGSKA (reference sequence). This CDR3 region has 13 residues. V lost 6 bases and J lost 2, with 13 bases in between. Here the CDR3 reads CSAGRVNQETQYF. Written as DNA, the CDR3 is TGCAGTGCCGGCCGGGTCAATCAAGAGACCCAGTACTTC.

The chain employs TRBV10-3 and TRBJ2-7; 8 bases align to TRBD1. The CDR3 consists of 13 residues. V shed 4 bases, J shed 1 base, and the junction held 0 bases outside the gene matches. The germline gives CDR1 ENHRY, CDR2 SYGVKD. The CDR3 here is CAISGTGSYEQYV. The DNA of the CDR3 is TGTGCCATCAGTGGGACAGGGTCCTACGAGCAGTACGTC.

The chain is built from TRBV7-2 and TRBJ2-7, with 10 nucleotides matching TRBD1. The CDR3 covers 14 residues. V trimming: 4 bases; J trimming: 6 bases; junction bases outside the gene matches: 6. The germline CDR1 and CDR2 sequences are SGHTA and FQGNSA. The CDR3 loop is CASSSIRTGGEQYF. In DNA form, the CDR3 reads TGTGCCAGCAGCTCCATTAGGACAGGGGGCGAGCAGTACTTC.

This clonotype came up many times. The rearrangement uses TRBV11-2 and TRBJ2-2; D is perhaps TRBD2 (7 bases). Trimming stripped 4 bases from V and 1 base from J, with 13 bases between. Germline V gene sequence: CDR1 SGHAT, CDR2 FQNNGV. CDR3 length: 16 amino acids. CDR3 nucleotides: TGTGCCAGCAGCTCGTGGCGGGGGCAGAACACCGGGGAGCTGTTTTTT. It yields the protein CASSSWRGQNTGELFF. The whole variable domain, filled in from reference TRBV11-2 and TRBJ2-2, reads EAGVAQSPRYKIIEKRQSVAFWCNPISGHATLYWYQQILGQGPKLLIQFQNNGVVDDSQLPKDRFSAERLKGVDSTLKIQPAKLEDSAVYLCASSSWRGQNTGELFFGEGSRLTVL.

The CDR3 nucleotides are TGCGCCAGCAGTGACCATGCGACAGGGGTTACCTACGAGCAGTACTTC. Encoded protein: CASSDHATGVTYEQYF. This sequence joins TRBV10-1 and TRBJ2-7; 8 bases line up with TRBD1. Germline V CDR1 and CDR2: WNHNN, SYGVQD (reference sequence). This CDR3 is 16 amino acids long. With V trimmed by 3 bases and J by 2 bases, 9 bases remained unmatched.

This clonotype was counted only a few times. This chain connects TRBV5-1 to TRBJ2-7; D might be TRBD1 (6 bases). The CDR3 is 15 amino acids. In germline, CDR1 is SGHRS, CDR2 YFSETQ. Between the trimmed V and J ends, which lost 0 bases and 0 bases, there was a span of 10 bases. The CDR3 DNA sequence: TGCGCCAGCAGCTTGGCCGGACAGACCTCCTACGAGCAGTACTTC. Translation: CASSLAGQTSYEQYF.

The rearrangement links TRBV28 to TRBJ2-7, with a tentative D call TRBD1 (6 bases). V lost 6 bases and J 2 bases, leaving 14 bases between the germline ends. Germline CDR1 reads MDHEN; CDR2 reads SYDVKM. This CDR3 is 14 amino acids long. This chain's CDR3 is CASRTTGTPYEQYV. The CDR3 bases are TGTGCCAGCAGAACCACCGGGACACCCTACGAGCAGTACGTC.

The gene calls are TRBV5-1 and TRBJ2-2; no reliable D call. Germline values: CDR1 SGHRS, CDR2 YFSETQ. The CDR3 spans 15 residues. Trimming took off 0 bases at V and 0 bases at J, with 6 bases between the two ends. The CDR3 DNA reads TGCGCCAGCAGCTTGGTTTTAACGAACACCGGGGAGCTGTTTTTT. Residues: CASSLVLTNTGELFF.